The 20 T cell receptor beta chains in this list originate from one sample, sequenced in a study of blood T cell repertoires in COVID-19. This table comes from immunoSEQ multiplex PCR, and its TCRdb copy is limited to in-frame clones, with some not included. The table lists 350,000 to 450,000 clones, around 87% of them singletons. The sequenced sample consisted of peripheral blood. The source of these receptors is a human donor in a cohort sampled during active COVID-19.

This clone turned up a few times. For the CDR3, the DNA is TGCGCCAGCAGCCAGACATTATTGGGGGGCGGGGAGCTGTTTTTT. Its protein product is CASSQTLLGGGELFF. The chain couples TRBV4-1 to TRBJ2-2; maybe TRBD2 (6 bases). Trimming cost V 3 bases and J 7 bases, with 15 bases left between them. Looked up from germline, CDR1 is MGHRA and CDR2 is YSYEKL. The CDR3 runs to 15 residues.

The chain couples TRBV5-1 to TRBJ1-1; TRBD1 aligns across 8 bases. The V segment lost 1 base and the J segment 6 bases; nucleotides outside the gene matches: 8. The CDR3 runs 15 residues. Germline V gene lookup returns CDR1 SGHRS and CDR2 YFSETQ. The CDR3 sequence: CASSLSGTGRAEAFF. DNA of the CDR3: TGCGCCAGCAGCTTGTCCGGGACAGGACGTGCTGAAGCTTTCTTT.

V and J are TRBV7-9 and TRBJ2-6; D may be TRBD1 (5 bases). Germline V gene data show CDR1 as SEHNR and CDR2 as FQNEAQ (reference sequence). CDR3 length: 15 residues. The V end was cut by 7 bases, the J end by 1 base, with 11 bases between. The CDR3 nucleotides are TGTGCCAGCAACCTAGACAGTTCTGGGGCCAACGTCCTGACTTTC. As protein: CASNLDSSGANVLTF.

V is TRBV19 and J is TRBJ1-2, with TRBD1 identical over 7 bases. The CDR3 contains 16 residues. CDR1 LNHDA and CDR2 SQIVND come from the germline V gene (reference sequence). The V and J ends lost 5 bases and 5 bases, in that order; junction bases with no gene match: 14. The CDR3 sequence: CASSLTRDSESYGYTF. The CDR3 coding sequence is TGTGCCAGTAGTCTAACCCGGGACAGTGAATCGTATGGCTACACCTTC.

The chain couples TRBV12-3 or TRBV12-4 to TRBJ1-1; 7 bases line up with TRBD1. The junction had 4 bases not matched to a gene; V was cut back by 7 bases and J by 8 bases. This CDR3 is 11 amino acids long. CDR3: CASIGTDEAFF. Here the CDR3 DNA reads TGTGCCAGCATTGGGACAGACGAAGCTTTCTTT.

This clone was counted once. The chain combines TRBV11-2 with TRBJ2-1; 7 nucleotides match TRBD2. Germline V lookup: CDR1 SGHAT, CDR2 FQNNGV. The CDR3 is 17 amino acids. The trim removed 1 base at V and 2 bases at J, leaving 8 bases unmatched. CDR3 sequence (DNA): TGTGCCAGCAGCTTAGGTATACAAGCGGGACCCTACAATGAGCAGTTCTTC. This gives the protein CASSLGIQAGPYNEQFF.

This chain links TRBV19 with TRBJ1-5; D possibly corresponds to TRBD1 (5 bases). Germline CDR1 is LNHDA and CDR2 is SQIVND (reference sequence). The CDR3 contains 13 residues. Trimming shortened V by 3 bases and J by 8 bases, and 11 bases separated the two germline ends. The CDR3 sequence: CASSMRGGEPQHF. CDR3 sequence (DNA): TGTGCCAGTAGTATGAGGGGAGGGGAGCCCCAGCATTTT.

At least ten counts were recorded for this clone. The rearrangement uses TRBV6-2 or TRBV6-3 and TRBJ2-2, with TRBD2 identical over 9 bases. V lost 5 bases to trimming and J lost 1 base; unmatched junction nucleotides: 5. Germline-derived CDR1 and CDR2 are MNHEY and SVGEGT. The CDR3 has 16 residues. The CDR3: CASSIDSGGNTGELFF. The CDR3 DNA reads TGTGCCAGCAGTATTGATAGCGGGGGGAACACCGGGGAGCTGTTTTTT.

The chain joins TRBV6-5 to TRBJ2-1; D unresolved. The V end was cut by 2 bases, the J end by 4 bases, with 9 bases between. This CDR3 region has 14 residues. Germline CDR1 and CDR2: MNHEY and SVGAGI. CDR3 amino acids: CASSYSRVYNEQFF. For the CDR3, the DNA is TGTGCCAGCAGTTACAGTCGGGTATACAATGAGCAGTTCTTC.

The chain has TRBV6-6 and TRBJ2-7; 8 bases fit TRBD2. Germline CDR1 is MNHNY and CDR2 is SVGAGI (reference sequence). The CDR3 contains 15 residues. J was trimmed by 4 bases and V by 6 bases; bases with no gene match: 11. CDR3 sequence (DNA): TGTGCCAGCAGCACCTCCGGGACTAGGGCTTACGAGCAGTACTTC. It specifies CASSTSGTRAYEQYF.

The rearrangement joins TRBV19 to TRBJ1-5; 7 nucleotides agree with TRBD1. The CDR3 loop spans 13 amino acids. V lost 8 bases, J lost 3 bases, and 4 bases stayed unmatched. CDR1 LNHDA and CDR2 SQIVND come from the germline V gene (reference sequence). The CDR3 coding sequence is TGTGCCAGTGCCGACAGGGTCAATCAGCCCCAGCATTTT. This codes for CASADRVNQPQHF.

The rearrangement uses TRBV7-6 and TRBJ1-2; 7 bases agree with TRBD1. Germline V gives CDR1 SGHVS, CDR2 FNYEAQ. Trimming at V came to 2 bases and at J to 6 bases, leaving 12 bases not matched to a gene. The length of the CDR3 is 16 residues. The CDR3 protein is CASSLLGQATNDGYTF. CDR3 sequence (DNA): TGTGCCAGCAGCTTACTTGGACAGGCAACGAACGATGGCTACACCTTC.

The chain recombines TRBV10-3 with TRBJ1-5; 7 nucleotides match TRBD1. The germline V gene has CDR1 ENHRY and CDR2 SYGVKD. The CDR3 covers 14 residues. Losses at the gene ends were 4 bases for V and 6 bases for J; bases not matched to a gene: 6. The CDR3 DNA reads TGTGCCATCAGTGTAGACAGGGACTCTCAGCCCCAGCATTTT. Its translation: CAISVDRDSQPQHF.

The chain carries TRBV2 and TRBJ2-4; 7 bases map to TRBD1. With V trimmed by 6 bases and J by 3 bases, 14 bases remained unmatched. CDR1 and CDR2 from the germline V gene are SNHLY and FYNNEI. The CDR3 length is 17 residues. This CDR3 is CASRGLGGTEGKNIQYF. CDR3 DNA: TGTGCCAGCAGGGGGCTAGGGGGCACAGAAGGCAAAAACATTCAGTACTTC.

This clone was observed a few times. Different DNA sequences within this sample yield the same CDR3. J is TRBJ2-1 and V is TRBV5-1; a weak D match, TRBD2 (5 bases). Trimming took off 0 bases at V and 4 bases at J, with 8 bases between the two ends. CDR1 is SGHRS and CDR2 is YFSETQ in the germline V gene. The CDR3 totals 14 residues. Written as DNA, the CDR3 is TGCGCCAGCAGCTTGGGAGGGTTATACAATGAGCAGTTCTTC. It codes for CASSLGGLYNEQFF.

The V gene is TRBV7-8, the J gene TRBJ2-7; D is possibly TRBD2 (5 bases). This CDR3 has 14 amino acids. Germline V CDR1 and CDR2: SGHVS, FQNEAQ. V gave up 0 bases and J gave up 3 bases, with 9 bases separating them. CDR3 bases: TGTGCCAGCAGCTTAGCGGGCGGACTCTACGAGCAGTACTTC. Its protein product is CASSLAGGLYEQYF.

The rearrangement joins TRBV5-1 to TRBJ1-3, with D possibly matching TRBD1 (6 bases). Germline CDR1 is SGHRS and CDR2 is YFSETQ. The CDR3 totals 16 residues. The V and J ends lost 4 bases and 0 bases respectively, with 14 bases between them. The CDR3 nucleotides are TGCGCCAGCAGCCCCTGGGCAGGGGACTCTGGAAACACCATATATTTT. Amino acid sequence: CASSPWAGDSGNTIYF.

The CDR3 here is CASSTDLRGFETQYF. Written as DNA, the CDR3 is TGTGCCAGTAGTACCGACTTGCGAGGATTTGAGACCCAGTACTTC. This chain joins TRBV19 and TRBJ2-5; D ambiguous. The CDR3 is 15 amino acids. The V gene lost 4 bases and the J gene lost 5 bases, with 17 bases spanning the gap. Per the germline V gene, CDR1 is LNHDA and CDR2 is SQIVND (reference sequence).

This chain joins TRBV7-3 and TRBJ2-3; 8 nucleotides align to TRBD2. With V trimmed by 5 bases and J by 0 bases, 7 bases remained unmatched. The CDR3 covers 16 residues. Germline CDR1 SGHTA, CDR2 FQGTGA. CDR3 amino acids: CASSPIAGPSTDTQYF. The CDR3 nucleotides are TGTGCCAGCAGCCCCATAGCGGGACCTAGCACAGATACGCAGTATTTT.

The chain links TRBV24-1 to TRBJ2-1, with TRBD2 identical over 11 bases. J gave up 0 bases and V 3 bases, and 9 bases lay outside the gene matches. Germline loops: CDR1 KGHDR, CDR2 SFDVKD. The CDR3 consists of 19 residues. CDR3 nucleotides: TGTGCCACCAGTGATACGGGACTAGCGGTGCCTAACTCCTACAATGAGCAGTTCTTC. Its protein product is CATSDTGLAVPNSYNEQFF.